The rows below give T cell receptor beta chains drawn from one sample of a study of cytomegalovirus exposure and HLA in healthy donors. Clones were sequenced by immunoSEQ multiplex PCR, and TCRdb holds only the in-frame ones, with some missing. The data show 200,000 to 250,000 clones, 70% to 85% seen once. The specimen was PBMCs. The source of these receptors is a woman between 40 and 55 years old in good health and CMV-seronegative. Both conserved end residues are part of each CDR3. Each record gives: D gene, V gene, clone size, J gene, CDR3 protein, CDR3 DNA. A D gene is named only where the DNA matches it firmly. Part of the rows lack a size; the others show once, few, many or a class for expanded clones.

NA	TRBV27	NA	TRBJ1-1	CASSQARLNTEAFF	TGTGCCAGCAGTCAGGCCAGACTGAACACTGAAGCTTTCTTT
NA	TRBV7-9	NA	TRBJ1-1	CASSFKANTEAFF	TGTGCCAGCAGCTTTAAAGCGAACACTGAAGCTTTCTTT
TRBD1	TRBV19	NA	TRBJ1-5	CASSPRTGGNQPQHF	TGTGCCAGTAGTCCTAGGACAGGGGGCAATCAGCCCCAGCATTTT
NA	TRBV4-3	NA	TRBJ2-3	CASSQELPGVTDTQYF	TGCGCCAGCAGCCAAGAGCTCCCAGGGGTCACAGATACGCAGTATTTT
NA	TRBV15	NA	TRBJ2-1	CATSRAGRGGGYEQFF	TGTGCCACCAGCAGAGCGGGGAGAGGGGGGGGGTATGAGCAGTTCTTC
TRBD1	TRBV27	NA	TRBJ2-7	CASSRDRLHPVQYF	TGTGCCAGCAGCCGGGACAGGCTTCACCCGGTTCAGTACTTC
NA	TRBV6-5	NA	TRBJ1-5	CASSLHGGQPQHF	TGTGCCAGCAGTCTCCACGGTGGTCAGCCCCAGCATTTT
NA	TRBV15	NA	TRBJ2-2	CATSRDRGGTGELFF	TGTGCCACCAGCAGAGATAGGGGAGGCACCGGGGAGCTGTTTTTT
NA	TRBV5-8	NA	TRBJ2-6	CASSWGGFSGANVLTF	TGTGCCAGCAGCTGGGGGGGCTTTTCTGGGGCCAACGTCCTGACTTTC
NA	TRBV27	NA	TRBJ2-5	CASSLIPGLQETQYF	TGTGCCAGCAGTTTAATCCCAGGCCTCCAAGAGACCCAGTACTTC
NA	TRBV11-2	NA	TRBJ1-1	CASSLDLRGRTEAFF	TGTGCCAGCAGCTTAGATCTAAGGGGCCGGACTGAAGCTTTCTTT
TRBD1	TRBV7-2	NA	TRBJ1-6	CASSPRLGQGHSPLHF	TGTGCCAGCAGCCCCCGTTTGGGACAGGGGCATTCACCCCTCCACTTT
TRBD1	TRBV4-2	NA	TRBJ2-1	CASSQDKQGANIWNEQFF	TGTGCCAGCAGCCAAGATAAACAGGGGGCCAATATTTGGAATGAGCAGTTCTTC
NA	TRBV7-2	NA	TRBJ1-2	CASSSMGGNYGYTF	TGTGCCAGCAGCTCCATGGGGGGGAACTATGGCTACACCTTC
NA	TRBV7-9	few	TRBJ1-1	CASSFGVRAFF	TGTGCCAGCAGCTTCGGGGTTCGGGCTTTCTTT
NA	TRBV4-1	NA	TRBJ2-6	CASSQERGSGANVLTF	TGCGCCAGCAGCCAAGAAAGAGGATCTGGGGCCAACGTCCTGACTTTC
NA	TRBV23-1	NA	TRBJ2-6	CANGGVSGANVLTF	TGCGCCAACGGAGGGGTCTCTGGGGCCAACGTCCTGACTTTC
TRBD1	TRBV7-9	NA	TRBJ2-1	CASSFSDRGSYNEQFF	TGTGCCAGCAGCTTTAGTGACAGGGGCTCCTACAATGAGCAGTTCTTC
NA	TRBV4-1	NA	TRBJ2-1	CASSQDTSSYNEQFF	TGCGCCAGCAGCCAAGACACGAGCTCCTACAATGAGCAGTTCTTC
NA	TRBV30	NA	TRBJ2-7	CAWSVQGFAYEQYF	TGTGCCTGGAGTGTACAGGGTTTCGCCTACGAGCAGTACTTC
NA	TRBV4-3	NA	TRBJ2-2	CASSRRGGTGELFF	TGCGCCAGCTCTCGAAGGGGGGGTACCGGGGAGCTGTTTTTT
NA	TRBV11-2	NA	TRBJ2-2	CASSFWGVGTGELFF	TGTGCCAGCAGCTTTTGGGGGGTAGGCACCGGGGAGCTGTTTTTT
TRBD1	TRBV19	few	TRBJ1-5	CASGDRGLTNQPQHF	TGTGCCAGTGGGGACAGGGGTTTAACGAATCAGCCCCAGCATTTT
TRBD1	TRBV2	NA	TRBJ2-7	CASSPTGGLPYEQYF	TGTGCCAGCAGCCCTACAGGGGGCCTTCCCTACGAGCAGTACTTC
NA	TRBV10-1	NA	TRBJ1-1	CASSERRPDEAFF	TGCGCCAGCAGTGAACGCAGGCCAGATGAAGCTTTCTTT
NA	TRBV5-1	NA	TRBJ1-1	CASSLAGQLNTEAFF	TGCGCCAGCAGCTTGGCCGGACAGCTGAACACTGAAGCTTTCTTT
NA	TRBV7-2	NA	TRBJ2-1	CASSVGPMEQFF	TGTGCCAGCAGCGTAGGGCCAATGGAGCAGTTCTTC
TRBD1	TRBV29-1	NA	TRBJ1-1	CSVPTGDTEAFF	TGCAGCGTACCAACAGGGGACACTGAAGCTTTCTTT
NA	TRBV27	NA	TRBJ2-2	CASRTAPPGELFF	TGTGCCAGCAGGACAGCTCCTCCCGGGGAGCTGTTTTTT
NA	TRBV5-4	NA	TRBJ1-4	CASSLRGGNEKLFF	TGTGCCAGCAGCCTGAGAGGGGGAAATGAAAAACTGTTTTTT
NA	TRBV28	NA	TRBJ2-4	CASSLMGASQNIQYF	TGTGCCAGCAGTTTAATGGGGGCCTCCCAAAACATTCAGTACTTC
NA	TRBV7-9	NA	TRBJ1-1	CASSPGRGGYTEAFF	TGTGCCAGCAGCCCAGGCCGGGGAGGGTACACTGAAGCTTTCTTT
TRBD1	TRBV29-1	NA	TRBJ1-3	CSVVQGDSGNTIYF	TGCAGCGTGGTACAGGGGGACTCTGGAAACACCATATATTTT
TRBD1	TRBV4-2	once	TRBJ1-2	CASSQVDLGQGKGRYTF	TGTGCCAGCAGCCAAGTGGACCTGGGACAGGGGAAAGGTCGCTACACCTTC
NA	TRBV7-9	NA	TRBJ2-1	CASSLALLDSGEQFF	TGTGCCAGCAGCTTAGCGCTCTTAGACTCCGGTGAGCAGTTCTTC
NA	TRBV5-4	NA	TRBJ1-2	CASSRERAGGYTF	TGTGCCAGCAGCCGCGAGCGCGCGGGTGGCTACACCTTC
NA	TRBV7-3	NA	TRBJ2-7	CASSLMGSGPYEQYF	TGTGCCAGCAGCTTAATGGGTAGTGGGCCCTACGAGCAGTACTTC
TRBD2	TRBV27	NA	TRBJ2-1	CASSRVAGGHYNEQFF	TGTGCCAGCAGTAGGGTAGCGGGGGGTCACTACAATGAGCAGTTCTTC
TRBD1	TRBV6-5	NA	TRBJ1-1	CASSQTGGSSEAFF	TGTGCCAGCAGTCAGACAGGGGGGTCGAGCGAAGCTTTCTTT
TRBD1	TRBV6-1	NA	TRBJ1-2	CASSVRQGSGYTF	TGTGCCAGCAGCGTTCGACAGGGATCCGGCTACACCTTC
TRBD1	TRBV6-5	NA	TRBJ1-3	CASSPGQGRDTIYF	TGTGCCAGCAGCCCGGGACAGGGGAGAGACACCATATATTTT
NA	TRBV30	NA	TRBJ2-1	CAWSVAGEQFF	TGTGCCTGGAGCGTAGCAGGGGAGCAGTTCTTC